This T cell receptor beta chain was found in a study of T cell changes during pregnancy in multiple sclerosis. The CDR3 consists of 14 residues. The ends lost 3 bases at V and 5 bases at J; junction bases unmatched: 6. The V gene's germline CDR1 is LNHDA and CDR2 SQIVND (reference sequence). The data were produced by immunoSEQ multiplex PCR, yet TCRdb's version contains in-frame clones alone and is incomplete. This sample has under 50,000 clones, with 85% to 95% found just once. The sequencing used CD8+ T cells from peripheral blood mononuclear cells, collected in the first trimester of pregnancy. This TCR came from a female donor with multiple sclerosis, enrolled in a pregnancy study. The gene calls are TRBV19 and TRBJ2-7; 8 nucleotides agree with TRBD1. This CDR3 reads CASSIRDRGHEQYF. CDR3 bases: TGTGCCAGTAGTATCCGCGACAGGGGCCACGAGCAGTACTTC.